This T cell receptor beta chain comes out of a study of cytomegalovirus exposure and HLA in healthy donors. Points from the study as a whole: Among the most significant clusters, several appeared linked to common viral pathogens in a later analysis.

The PCR employed 60 Vbeta primers together with 13 Jbeta primers. Profiling relied on immunoSEQ multiplex PCR, and the TCRdb table lists in-frame clones only, not all of them. The table lists about 96,000 clones, about 70% of them singletons. In the case of this clone: Its target is unknown.

This CDR3 comprises 13 residues. The ends were cut back, 0 bases at V and 5 bases at J, with 7 bases in the middle. Per germline, CDR1 SGHTA and CDR2 FQGTGA. Sequenced input: PBMCs. The receptor was isolated from a female donor in good health and CMV-seropositive. The J gene is TRBJ2-5, the V gene TRBV7-3, with D hard to call. The CDR3 loop is CASSLTRGETQYF. The CDR3 region has the DNA TGTGCCAGCAGCTTAACCCGCGGCGAGACCCAGTACTTC. The full variable domain, with the rest looked up from reference TRBV7-3 and TRBJ2-5, is GAGVSQTPSNKVTEKGKYVELRCDPISGHTALYWYRQSLGQGPEFLIYFQGTGAADDSGLPNDRFFAVRPEGSVSTLKIQRTERGDSAVYLCASSLTRGETQYFGPGTRLLVL.